Listed below are T cell receptor beta chains from one sample, sequenced in a study of blood T cell repertoires in COVID-19. The protocol was immunoSEQ multiplex PCR, while the TCRdb copy is restricted to in-frame clones and leaves out a portion. The sample shows 330,000 or so clones, over 75% of them seen only once. The sample consisted of PBMCs or T cells enriched from blood (not recorded which). These receptors came from a man aged 35 to 55 in a cohort exposed to, infected with or recovered from COVID-19 (not recorded which). The CDR3 runs from the conserved cysteine through the conserved F or W.

CAWLTYGNTEAFF	TRBV30	TRBJ1-1
CASSIGLSDTQYF	TRBV7-2	TRBJ2-3
CASSSPGAGNEKLFF	TRBV5-4	TRBJ1-4
CASSPSGRAFTF	TRBV9	TRBJ1-2
CASSPGGLGTEAFF	TRBV18	TRBJ1-1
CASSRGTYEQYF	TRBV3-1/TRBV3-2	TRBJ2-7
CASSLGSGWSTDTQYF	TRBV5-1	TRBJ2-3
CASWSGTNQETQYF	TRBV6-5	TRBJ2-5
CSALFPLGTSGRADTQYF	TRBV29-1	TRBJ2-3
CATLSGQANTEAFF	TRBV6-5	TRBJ1-1
CASGQQGGNSPLHF	TRBV2	TRBJ1-6
CASSLAQRREGLTGELFF	TRBV7-8	TRBJ2-2
CASSLDQYMNTEAFF	TRBV5-4	TRBJ1-1
CASRLTGEKPQHF	TRBV28	TRBJ1-5
CASSETTGDSGNTIYF	TRBV6-1	TRBJ1-3
CASSFKSWGTLNTEAFF	TRBV27	TRBJ1-1
CASSSDRDYGYTF	TRBV19	TRBJ1-2
CASSRWLTGVDEQFF	TRBV14	TRBJ2-1
CASSVGPTTNEKLFF	TRBV9	TRBJ1-4
CASSTGIGLGNTIYF	TRBV6-5	TRBJ1-3
CASTRGQGPNQPQHF	TRBV2	TRBJ1-5
CASSLASGQYEQYF	TRBV7-2	TRBJ2-7
CASSVGGLADNEQFF	TRBV9	TRBJ2-1
CASSQVTESGQFF	TRBV14	TRBJ2-1
CASGSGQGATNTEAFF	TRBV12-5	TRBJ1-1
CASSSLLSGTEAFF	TRBV5-1	TRBJ1-1
CASTLGHLTSDRRNTEAFF	TRBV5-5	TRBJ1-1
CASSQHPLQTGTPGELFF	TRBV3-1/TRBV3-2	TRBJ2-2
CASSSGGNEQFF	TRBV5-6	TRBJ2-1
CASSIIPAGLAAGELFF	TRBV11-2	TRBJ2-2
CASSHDPGTVYGYTF	TRBV5-4	TRBJ1-2
CASSPLVSYEQYF	TRBV7-9	TRBJ2-7
CASSRENGETQYF	TRBV6-5	TRBJ2-5
CASSQTTSGRETQYF	TRBV3-1/TRBV3-2	TRBJ2-5
CASSAAPQGRETQYF	TRBV9	TRBJ2-5
CASRFDSTGELFF	TRBV14	TRBJ2-2
CASSQTTVEQYF	TRBV3-1/TRBV3-2	TRBJ2-7
CASSLGRVSGNTIYF	TRBV11-2	TRBJ1-3
CASSLLTVGDEQYF	TRBV5-1	TRBJ2-7
CASSPRQGVNEQYF	TRBV7-3	TRBJ2-7
CASSSGGGPNEQFF	TRBV5-1	TRBJ2-1
CASSAGTPRENYEQYF	TRBV2	TRBJ2-7
CASSVTGGSDEQFF	TRBV7-6	TRBJ2-1
CASSGGTGVGYNEQFF	TRBV10-1	TRBJ2-1
CATSVRDRTSTDTQYF	TRBV24-1	TRBJ2-3
CAISTGLFATYNEQFF	TRBV10-3	TRBJ2-1
CASSTGQGGSYF	TRBV5-6	TRBJ2-7
CASSLTAGNTEAFF	TRBV7-6	TRBJ1-1
CASSTTGTATNEKLFF	TRBV2	TRBJ1-4
CASSERLAGAFTGELFF	TRBV5-1	TRBJ2-2
CASSYGGTSRLNEQFF	TRBV6-5	TRBJ2-1
CSASRRPSRVDTEAFF	TRBV20-1	TRBJ1-1
CAWSVRREKLFF	TRBV30	TRBJ1-4
CASSLQEGGYEQYF	TRBV6-5	TRBJ2-7
CASSFGTRDQPQHF	TRBV11-2	TRBJ1-5
CASSVGSDRENQPQHF	TRBV9	TRBJ1-5
CAWSPGGSGGSYEQYF	TRBV30	TRBJ2-7
CASSLDLWDSNSPLHF	TRBV7-2	TRBJ1-6
CSVGAGGFYGYTF	TRBV29-1	TRBJ1-2